Following are 21 T cell receptor beta chains from one sample sequenced in a study of human T cells and chemical hapten exposure (dated by TCRdb to 2020 to 2023). The time point label here, explained by the study, means: patch test 1, 2 weeks after DPC sensitization. The treatment or condition label on this specimen signifies: therapeutic diphenylcyclopropenone sensitization with weekly scalp DPC. Receptor libraries were prepared by RACE. TCRdb records NextSeq 500 as the sequencer. TCRdb reworked the public reads: Q25 trimming with fastp, MiXCR clone assembly, productive beta chains retained. Rows are combined by CDR3 protein, so each entry shows the most common genes and DNA. The sample table shows approximately 110,000 distinct CDR3 sequences, and 11% are seen once. The top ten hold under 4.5% of the sample. Specimen: whole blood, collected in connection with sensitization to the hapten diphenylcyclopropenone (DPC). These receptors were collected from a middle-aged woman with alopecia areata. Some clones in this sample may be carry-over from other donors' samples.

The chain couples TRBV20-1 to TRBJ2-2; D remains unclear. CDR1 is DFQATT, CDR2 SNEGSKA, per germline (reference sequence). This CDR3 contains 12 residues. The V and J ends lost 6 bases and 1 base respectively, with 6 bases between them. The CDR3 loop is CSAAENTGELFF. The DNA of the CDR3 is TGCAGTGCGGCAGAGAACACCGGGGAGCTGTTTTTT.

The chain carries TRBV20-1 and TRBJ2-1, with 10 bases lining up with TRBD2. CDR1 and CDR2 from the germline V gene are DFQATT and SNEGSKA (reference sequence). This CDR3 region has 18 residues. The CDR3: CSSTPGTPGLAVHNEQFF. Here the CDR3 DNA reads TGCAGCTCCACCCCCGGGACACCCGGACTAGCGGTCCACAATGAGCAGTTCTTC.

The chain links TRBV30 to TRBJ1-5; no firm D call. The CDR3 covers 13 residues. Trimming removed 2 bases at V and 4 bases at J, with 9 bases between. Germline V gene data show CDR1 as GTSNPN and CDR2 as SVGIG (reference sequence). The CDR3 nucleotides read TGTGCCTGGAGTCCCGGAATTAATCAGCCCCAGCATTTT. It specifies CAWSPGINQPQHF.

This clonotype was observed many times. The chain combines TRBV7-2 with TRBJ1-1; D is unresolved. The CDR3 covers 12 residues. Germline CDR1 reads SGHTA; CDR2 reads FQGNSA. Between the trimmed V and J ends, which lost 1 base and 8 bases, there was a span of 8 bases. CDR3 loop: CASSLVGVEAFF. The CDR3 bases are TGTGCCAGCAGCTTAGTTGGGGTCGAAGCTTTCTTT.

In this sample, this clonotype turned up a few times. The gene calls are TRBV9 and TRBJ2-1; 7 nucleotides match TRBD1. This CDR3 has 16 residues. The germline V gene encodes CDR1 SGDLS and CDR2 YYNGEE. V gave up 0 bases and J gave up 7 bases; unmatched junction bases: 10. The CDR3 DNA follows: TGTGCCAGCAGCGTAGATTCTGGGACAGTAAAAAATGAGCAGTTCTTC. This translates into CASSVDSGTVKNEQFF.

V usage is TRBV10-3 and J usage is TRBJ2-7, with TRBD1 matching 7 bases. From germline, CDR1 is ENHRY and CDR2 SYGVKD. This CDR3 contains 14 residues. After removal of 2 bases from V and 2 bases from J, the junction contained 3 bases not matched to a gene. DNA of the CDR3: TGTGCCATCAGTGAGGACAGGGACGCCTACGAGCAGTACTTC. Translated: CAISEDRDAYEQYF.

This clonotype was recorded many times. This chain joins TRBV27 and TRBJ1-1; perhaps TRBD1 as D (6 bases). Germline V CDR1 and CDR2: MNHEY, SMNVEV (reference sequence). V was trimmed by 7 bases and J by 0 bases, leaving 9 bases between them. The CDR3 spans 13 residues. For the CDR3, the DNA is TGTGCCAGCAAGAGGACAGTGAACACTGAAGCTTTCTTT. Translated, it gives CASKRTVNTEAFF.

Note on this clonotype: A much more abundant neighbour one base away suggests this may be a read error. The gene calls are TRBV19 and TRBJ2-5, with D maybe TRBD1 (5 bases). This CDR3 contains 15 residues. CDR1 is LNHDA and CDR2 is SQIVND in the germline V gene (reference sequence). CDR3 nucleotides: TGTGCCGGTAGTCCTCTCGCAGGGCAGCAAGAGACCCAGTACTTC. Residues: CAGSPLAGQQETQYF.

This clonotype has a count of ten or more. The CDR3 protein is CASSSPAAYTQYF. The CDR3 coding sequence is TGTGCCAGCAGTTCCCCGGCGGCCTATACGCAGTATTTT. The chain recombines TRBV6-2 or TRBV6-3 with TRBJ2-3; no definite D call. V was cut by 4 bases and J by 7 bases, with 12 bases left in between. CDR1 is MNHEY, CDR2 SVGEGT, per germline. This CDR3 spans 13 amino acids.

The V and J genes are TRBV4-2 and TRBJ2-5; TRBD1 is a possible D gene (5 bases). Germline V gives CDR1 LGHNA, CDR2 YNFKEQ. CDR3 size: 14 residues. V was trimmed by 6 bases and J by 5 bases, leaving 16 bases between them. The CDR3 protein is CASRQAQGSETQYF. The CDR3 nucleotides are TGTGCCAGCAGACAGGCCCAGGGCTCGGAGACCCAGTACTTC.

With respect to this clonotype: No conserved phenylalanine or tryptophan is present at the end of the CDR3, so a read error is the likely explanation. It is unclear where the CDR3 begins or ends on the DNA, so no DNA is shown, and the CDR3 is as TCRdb lists it. This chain uses TRBV29-1 with TRBJ2-1; the D segment call TRBD1 is taken from the table without a DNA check. The CDR3 totals 9 residues, both ends included. Germline V gene lookup returns CDR1 SQVTM and CDR2 ANQGSEA. CDR3 loop: CSVDSRGRY.

The rearrangement links TRBV6-5 to TRBJ2-7, with D perhaps matching TRBD1 or TRBD2 (5 bases each). CDR3 length: 13 amino acids. V was pared by 10 bases and J by 4 bases, with 17 bases between. Germline loops: CDR1 MNHEY, CDR2 SVGAGI. The CDR3 reads CATYRGAGYEQYF. CDR3 DNA sequence: TGTGCCACCTATAGGGGAGCCGGTTACGAGCAGTACTTC.

The table lists this clonotype with a few counts. The CDR3 nucleotides read TGCGCCAGCAGACTCGGACAGGAGTACAATGAGCAGTTCTTC. Its translation is CASRLGQEYNEQFF. The chain employs TRBV5-1 and TRBJ2-1; 7 positions agree with TRBD1. V was pared by 5 bases and J by 4 bases, with 6 bases of the junction left unmatched. Germline-derived CDR1 and CDR2 are SGHRS and YFSETQ. The CDR3 is 14 amino acids. Full variable domain (rest looked up from reference TRBV5-1 and TRBJ2-1): KAGVTQTPRYLIKTRGQQVTLSCSPISGHRSVSWYQQTPGQGLQFLFEYFSETQRNKGNFPGRFSGRQFSNSRSEMNVSTLELGDSALYLCASRLGQEYNEQFFGPGTRLTVL.

The gene calls are TRBV20-1 and TRBJ2-5; weak D call: TRBD2 (7 bases). Looked up from germline, CDR1 is DFQATT and CDR2 is SNEGSKA (reference sequence). The CDR3 loop spans 14 amino acids. Trimming removed 3 bases at V and 5 bases at J, with 16 bases between. In nucleotides, the CDR3 is TGCAGTGCTAGTTTTGGGGGGGCCGGGGAGACCCAGTACTTC. This gives the protein CSASFGGAGETQYF.

The chain is built from TRBV12-3 or TRBV12-4 and TRBJ2-2; either TRBD1 or TRBD2 may supply D (5 bases each). The ends were cut back, 2 bases at V and 4 bases at J, with 11 bases in the middle. This CDR3 region has 15 residues. This CDR3 is CASSLRQSGTGELFF. The CDR3 DNA follows: TGTGCCAGCAGTTTACGACAGAGCGGCACCGGGGAGCTGTTTTTT.

This clonotype was observed a handful of times. This chain connects TRBV7-9 to TRBJ1-5; 7 bases map to TRBD1. The CDR3 covers 16 residues. With V trimmed by 5 bases and J by 2 bases, 9 bases remained unmatched. Per the germline V gene, CDR1 is SEHNR and CDR2 is FQNEAQ (reference sequence). DNA for the CDR3: TGTGCCAGCAGCATAACAGGGGAGTTGGGCAATCAGCCCCAGCATTTT. As protein: CASSITGELGNQPQHF.

At least ten counts were recorded for this clonotype. The V and J genes are TRBV29-1 and TRBJ2-5; 11 bases align to TRBD1. Germline lookup yields CDR1 SQVTM and CDR2 ANQGSEA. This CDR3 has 15 amino acids. V lost 6 bases and J lost 4; bases outside the gene matches: 10. CDR3 sequence: CSVPTGTGGGETQYF. For the CDR3, the DNA is TGCAGCGTACCAACCGGGACAGGGGGTGGAGAGACCCAGTACTTC.

This clonotype came up a few times. This chain connects TRBV27 to TRBJ2-1; D perhaps matches TRBD2 (6 bases). The CDR3 contains 14 residues. Germline V gives CDR1 MNHEY, CDR2 SMNVEV (reference sequence). The V end lost 9 bases, the J end lost 15 bases, and 27 bases lay between the germline ends. CDR3 residues: CARGRTAAPCGPFF. The CDR3 region has the DNA TGTGCCAGAGGGAGGACCGCCGCCCCCTGTGGCCCGTTCTTC.

The sample holds a few counts of this clonotype. This rearrangement joins TRBV6-1 to TRBJ1-2, with D perhaps matching TRBD1 (6 bases). Trimming cost V 9 bases and J 6 bases, with 17 bases left between them. The CDR3 is 13 residues long. In germline, CDR1 is MNHNS, CDR2 SASEGT. CDR3 nucleotides: TGTGCCAGTTCCGGGGGCACTTCGAATGGCTACACCTTC. It is translated as CASSGGTSNGYTF.

This clonotype was found many times. This chain uses TRBV4-2 with TRBJ1-2; maybe TRBD1 (5 bases). The CDR3 extends over 14 amino acids. V shed 0 bases and J shed 4 bases, with 9 bases lying between them. Germline values: CDR1 LGHNA, CDR2 YNFKEQ. In nucleotides, the CDR3 is TGTGCCAGCAGCCAAGACAGGGTAGTCTATGGCTACACCTTC. This translates into CASSQDRVVYGYTF.

This clonotype came up a few times. The genes are TRBV3-1 and TRBJ2-2, with D unresolved. This CDR3 region has 14 residues. V was pared by 1 base and J by 6 bases, with 9 bases between. Per the germline V gene, CDR1 is LGHDT and CDR2 is YNNKEL (reference sequence). The CDR3 reads CASSQGRPAGELFF. The CDR3 nucleotides read TGTGCCAGCAGCCAAGGACGGCCCGCCGGGGAGCTGTTTTTT.